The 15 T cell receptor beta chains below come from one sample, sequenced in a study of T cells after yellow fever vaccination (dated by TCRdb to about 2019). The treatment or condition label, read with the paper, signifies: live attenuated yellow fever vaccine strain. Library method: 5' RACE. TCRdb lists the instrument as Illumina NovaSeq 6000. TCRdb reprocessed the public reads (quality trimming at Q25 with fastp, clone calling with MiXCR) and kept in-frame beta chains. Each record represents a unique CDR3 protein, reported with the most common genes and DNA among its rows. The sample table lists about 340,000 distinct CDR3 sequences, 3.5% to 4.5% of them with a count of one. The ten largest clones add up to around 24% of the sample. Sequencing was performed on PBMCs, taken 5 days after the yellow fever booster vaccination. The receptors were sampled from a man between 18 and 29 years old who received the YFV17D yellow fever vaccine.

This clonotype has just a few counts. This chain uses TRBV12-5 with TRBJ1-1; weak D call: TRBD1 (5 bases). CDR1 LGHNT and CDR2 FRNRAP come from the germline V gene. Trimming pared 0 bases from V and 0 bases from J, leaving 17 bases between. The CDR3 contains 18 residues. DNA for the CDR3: TGTGCTAGTGGTTTGGTTTGGGGCCGGGTAACGGTGAACACTGAAGCTTTCTTT. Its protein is CASGLVWGRVTVNTEAFF. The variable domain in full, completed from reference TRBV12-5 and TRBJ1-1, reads DARVTQTPRHKVTEMGQEVTMRCQPILGHNTVFWYRQTMMQGLELLAYFRNRAPLDDSGMPKDRFSAEMPDATLATLKIQPSEPRDSAVYFCASGLVWGRVTVNTEAFFGQGTRLTVV.

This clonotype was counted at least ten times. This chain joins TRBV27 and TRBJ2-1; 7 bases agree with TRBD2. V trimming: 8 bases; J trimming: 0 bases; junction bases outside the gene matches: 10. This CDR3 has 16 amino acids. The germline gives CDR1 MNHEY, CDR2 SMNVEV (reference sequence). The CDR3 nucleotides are TGTGCCAGCCGGAAGACTAGCCGAAGCTCCTACAATGAGCAGTTCTTC. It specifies CASRKTSRSSYNEQFF.

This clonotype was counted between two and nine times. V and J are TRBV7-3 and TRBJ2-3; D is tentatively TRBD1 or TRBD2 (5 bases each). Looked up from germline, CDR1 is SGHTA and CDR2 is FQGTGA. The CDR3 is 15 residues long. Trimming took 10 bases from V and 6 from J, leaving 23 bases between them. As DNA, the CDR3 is TGTGCCACGCGGGCAGGTGGGGGTCCTGTCGATACGCAGTATTTT. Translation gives CATRAGGGPVDTQYF.

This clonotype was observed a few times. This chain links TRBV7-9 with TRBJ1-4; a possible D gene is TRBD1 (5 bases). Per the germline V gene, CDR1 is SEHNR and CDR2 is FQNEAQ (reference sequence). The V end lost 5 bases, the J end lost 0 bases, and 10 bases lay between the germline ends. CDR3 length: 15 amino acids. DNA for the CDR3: TGTGCCAGCAGCGGGGGTAGGGCAACTAATGAAAAACTGTTTTTT. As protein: CASSGGRATNEKLFF.

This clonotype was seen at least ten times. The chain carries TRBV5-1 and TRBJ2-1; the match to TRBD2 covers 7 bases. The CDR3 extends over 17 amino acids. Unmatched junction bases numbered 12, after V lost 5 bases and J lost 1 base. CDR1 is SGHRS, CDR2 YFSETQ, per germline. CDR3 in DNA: TGCGCCAGCAGTCCCTCTAGCGGCGGTACGTCCTACAATGAGCAGTTCTTC. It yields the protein CASSPSSGGTSYNEQFF.

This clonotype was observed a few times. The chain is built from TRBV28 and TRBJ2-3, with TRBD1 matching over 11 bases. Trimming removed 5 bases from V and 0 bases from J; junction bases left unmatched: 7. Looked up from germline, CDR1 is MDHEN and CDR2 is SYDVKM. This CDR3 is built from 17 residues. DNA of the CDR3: TGTGCCAGCAGTCCCCATGGACAGGGGGCAAGCACAGATACGCAGTATTTT. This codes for CASSPHGQGASTDTQYF.

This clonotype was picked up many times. This chain's CDR3 is CASSARQGRSGYTF. As DNA, the CDR3 is TGCGCCAGCAGCGCCCGACAGGGGAGATCTGGCTACACCTTC. This chain joins TRBV5-1 and TRBJ1-2, with 8 nucleotides matching TRBD1. Germline trimming cut 4 bases from V and 7 bases from J; bases unmatched to any gene: 9. CDR3 size: 14 residues. Germline V gives CDR1 SGHRS, CDR2 YFSETQ.

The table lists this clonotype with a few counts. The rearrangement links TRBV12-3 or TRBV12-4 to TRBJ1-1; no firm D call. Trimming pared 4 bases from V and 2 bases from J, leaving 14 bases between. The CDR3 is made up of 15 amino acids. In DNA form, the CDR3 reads TGTGCCAGCAGTTCACCCAGCGGAGGCAACACTGAAGCTTTCTTT. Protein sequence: CASSSPSGGNTEAFF.

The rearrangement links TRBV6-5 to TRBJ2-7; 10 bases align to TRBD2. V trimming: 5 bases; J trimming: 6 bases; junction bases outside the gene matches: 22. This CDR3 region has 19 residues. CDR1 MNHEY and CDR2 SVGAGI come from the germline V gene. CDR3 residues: CASSPRGASGGAPVFEQYF. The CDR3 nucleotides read TGTGCCAGCAGTCCCCGGGGGGCTAGCGGGGGTGCACCGGTTTTCGAGCAGTACTTC.

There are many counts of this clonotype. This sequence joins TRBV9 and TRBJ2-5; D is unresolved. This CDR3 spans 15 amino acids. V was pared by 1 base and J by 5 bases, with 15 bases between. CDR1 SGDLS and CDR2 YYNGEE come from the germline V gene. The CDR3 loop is CASSVSPGPIETQYF. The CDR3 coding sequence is TGTGCCAGCAGCGTATCCCCGGGCCCCATCGAGACCCAGTACTTC.

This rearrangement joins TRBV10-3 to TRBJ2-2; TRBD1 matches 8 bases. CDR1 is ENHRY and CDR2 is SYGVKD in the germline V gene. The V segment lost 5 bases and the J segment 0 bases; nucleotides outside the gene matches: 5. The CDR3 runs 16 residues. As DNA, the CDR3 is TGTGCCATCAGTACCCGGGACAGGTCGAACACCGGGGAGCTGTTTTTT. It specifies CAISTRDRSNTGELFF.

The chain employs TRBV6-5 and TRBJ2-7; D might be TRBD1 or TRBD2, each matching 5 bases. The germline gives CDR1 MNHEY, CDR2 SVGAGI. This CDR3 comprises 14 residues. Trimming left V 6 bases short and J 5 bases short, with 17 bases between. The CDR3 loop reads CASRNPGTRDEQYF. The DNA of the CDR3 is TGTGCCAGCAGAAACCCAGGGACCCGGGACGAGCAGTACTTC.

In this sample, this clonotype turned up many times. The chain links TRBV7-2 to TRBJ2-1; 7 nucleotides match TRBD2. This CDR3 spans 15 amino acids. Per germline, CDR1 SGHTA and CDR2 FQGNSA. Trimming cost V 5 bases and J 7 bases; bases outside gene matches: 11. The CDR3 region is CASSAPGGFNNEQFF. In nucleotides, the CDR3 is TGTGCCAGCAGCGCGCCCGGGGGGTTTAATAATGAGCAGTTCTTC.

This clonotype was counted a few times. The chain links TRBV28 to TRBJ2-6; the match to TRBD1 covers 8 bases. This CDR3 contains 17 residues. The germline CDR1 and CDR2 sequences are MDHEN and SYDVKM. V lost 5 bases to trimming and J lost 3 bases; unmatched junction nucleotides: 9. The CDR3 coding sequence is TGTGCCAGCAGTAGCGTGGGACAGGTATTTGGGGCCAACGTCCTGACTTTC. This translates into CASSSVGQVFGANVLTF.

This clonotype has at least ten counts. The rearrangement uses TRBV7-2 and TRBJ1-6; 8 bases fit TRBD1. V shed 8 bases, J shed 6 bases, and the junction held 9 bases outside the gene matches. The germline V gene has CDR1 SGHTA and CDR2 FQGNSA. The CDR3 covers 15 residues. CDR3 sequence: CASRGQGGTNSPLHF. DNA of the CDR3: TGTGCCAGCCGAGGACAGGGAGGGACTAATTCACCCCTCCACTTT.